Shown below are 29 T cell receptor beta chains from a single sample sequenced in a study of regulatory T cells in long-lasting Graves disease. Building of the TCR beta libraries involved iRepertoire HTBI primers and Arm-PCR of CDR3 regions. One entry per CDR3 protein results from TCRdb running MiXCR on the multiplex PCR reads. The sample holds about 500,000 distinct CDR3 sequences, approximately 12% seen once. Time point denoted: newly diagnosed GD, antithyroid drugs for less than 3 months. RNA from PBMCs was the source of the TCR library. These same data were also listed under a study on T cells in Graves' hyperthyroidism and ophthalmopathy.

Sequenced here: peripheral blood mononuclear cells (PBMCs), sampled at new diagnosis, from a patient treated with antithyroid drugs. The receptors derive from a woman under 40 with Graves disease.

This clonotype was observed many times. This chain links TRBV28 with TRBJ2-5; possibly TRBD1 or TRBD2 for D (6 bases each). The germline V gene encodes CDR1 MDHEN and CDR2 SYDVKM. This CDR3 spans 14 amino acids. V lost 5 bases to trimming and J lost 3 bases, with 13 bases between them. CDR3: CASSPIGGEETQYF. The CDR3 bases are TGTGCCAGCAGTCCCATCGGGGGCGAAGAGACCCAGTACTTC.

At least ten counts were recorded for this clonotype. The V call is TRBV7-2, the J call TRBJ2-7; no clear D. Trimming took 3 bases from V and 2 from J, leaving 8 bases between them. The CDR3 runs to 13 residues. CDR1 is SGHTA and CDR2 is FQGNSA in the germline V gene. This CDR3 is CASSFSGTYEQYF. Here the CDR3 DNA reads TGTGCCAGCAGCTTTAGTGGGACCTACGAGCAGTACTTC.

V gene TRBV9 combines with J gene TRBJ2-5; maybe TRBD2 (7 bases). This CDR3 region has 13 residues. Germline CDR1 and CDR2: SGDLS and YYNGEE. Between the trimmed V and J ends, which lost 3 bases and 5 bases, there was a span of 11 bases. The CDR3 region is CASSARGGETQYF. The CDR3 DNA reads TGTGCCAGCAGCGCTAGGGGGGGGGAGACCCAGTACTTC.

This clonotype showed up just a few times. A much bigger clone sits one base away, suggesting this may be a read error. V gene TRBV3-1 combines with J gene TRBJ2-2; D gene uncertain. CDR3 length equals 12 residues. Between the trimmed V and J ends, which lost 2 bases and 6 bases, there was a span of 4 bases. CDR1 is LGHDT, CDR2 YNNKEL, per germline (reference sequence). The CDR3 reads CASSQFPGELFF. The CDR3 DNA reads TGTGCCAGCAGCCAATTTCCCGGGGAGCTGTTTTTT.

This rearrangement joins TRBV12-3 or TRBV12-4 to TRBJ2-2; a weak D match, TRBD2 (5 bases). The CDR3 runs 16 residues. V gave up 3 bases and J gave up 6 bases, with 17 bases separating them. CDR3 loop: CASSLGDLLISGELFF. CDR3 nucleotide sequence: TGTGCCAGCAGTTTGGGAGACTTATTAATCTCCGGGGAGCTGTTTTTT.

This rearrangement joins TRBV2 to TRBJ2-3; 11 positions match TRBD2. Germline V gene sequence: CDR1 SNHLY, CDR2 FYNNEI. The CDR3 has 16 residues. V shed 3 bases, J shed 7 bases, and the junction held 9 bases outside the gene matches. The DNA for the CDR3 is TGTGCCAGCAGTGAGGAGGCTAGCGGGAGGACGTATACGCAGTATTTT. Its protein is CASSEEASGRTYTQYF.

This clonotype was counted only a few times. The V gene is TRBV4-1, the J gene TRBJ2-7, with unresolved D. Germline V gene lookup returns CDR1 MGHRA and CDR2 YSYEKL. The CDR3 runs to 14 residues. V shed 0 bases and J shed 2 bases, with 8 bases lying between them. The CDR3 nucleotides are TGCGCCAGCAGCCAAGATCCAGAGACCTACGAGCAGTACTTC. Translated: CASSQDPETYEQYF.

This clonotype was seen ten or more times. The chain couples TRBV12-3 or TRBV12-4 to TRBJ2-7, with D perhaps TRBD2 (5 bases). V was clipped by 6 bases and J by 0 bases, with 18 bases between them. The CDR3 runs to 16 residues. The CDR3 region has the DNA TGTGCCAGCAGCCATGGAAGGCGGGCCAGCTCCTACGAGCAGTACTTC. It is translated as CASSHGRRASSYEQYF.

Many counts were recorded for this clonotype. The chain uses TRBV29-1 and TRBJ1-6; unclear D gene. The V end was cut by 4 bases, the J end by 8 bases, with 6 bases between. The CDR3 loop spans 11 amino acids. In germline, CDR1 is SQVTM, CDR2 ANQGSEA. The CDR3 protein is CSVGADSPLHF. DNA of the CDR3: TGCAGCGTTGGAGCTGATTCACCCCTCCACTTT.

This clonotype has at least ten counts. The chain uses TRBV10-3 and TRBJ2-7, with 7 bases lining up with TRBD1. This CDR3 is 16 amino acids long. Per the germline V gene, CDR1 is ENHRY and CDR2 is SYGVKD. Trimming cost V 5 bases and J 1 base; bases outside gene matches: 11. The CDR3 here is CAISPTGRDRSYEQYF. As DNA, the CDR3 is TGTGCCATCAGTCCCACAGGTCGGGACAGATCCTACGAGCAGTACTTC.

This clonotype was seen only a few times. The chain has TRBV30 and TRBJ2-3; D gene uncertain. Trimming shortened V by 0 bases and J by 2 bases, and 21 bases separated the two germline ends. CDR1 and CDR2 (germline): GTSNPN, SVGIG (reference sequence). The CDR3 contains 18 residues. The DNA for the CDR3 is TGTGCCTGGAGTGTACCGATCGGAAAGGACCTCCTCACAGATACGCAGTATTTT. Its protein is CAWSVPIGKDLLTDTQYF.

This sequence joins TRBV24-1 and TRBJ2-1; a weak D match, TRBD1 (6 bases). Germline CDR1 KGHDR, CDR2 SFDVKD. Trimming took off 5 bases at V and 9 bases at J, with 13 bases between the two ends. The CDR3 sequence is 13 residues long. The CDR3 coding sequence is TGTGCCACCAGTGGGGGCCCGACAGGTGAGCAGTTCTTC. Translating it yields CATSGGPTGEQFF.

This clonotype was recorded at least ten times. This rearrangement joins TRBV2 to TRBJ1-1, with 9 nucleotides matching TRBD1. The germline V gene encodes CDR1 SNHLY and CDR2 FYNNEI. This CDR3 spans 14 amino acids. V shed 5 bases, J shed 4 bases, and the junction held 5 bases outside the gene matches. The CDR3 bases are TGTGCCAGCAGTCGTCTGACAGGGGGCACTGAAGCTTTCTTT. Translated, it gives CASSRLTGGTEAFF.

This clonotype has ten or more counts. V usage is TRBV7-6 and J usage is TRBJ2-1, with D possibly TRBD2 on 5 matching bases. The CDR3 runs 15 residues. The V and J ends lost 2 bases and 4 bases respectively, with 12 bases between them. Germline V gene data show CDR1 as SGHVS and CDR2 as FNYEAQ. The CDR3 loop is CASSLRVAYYNEQFF. CDR3 coding DNA: TGTGCCAGCAGCTTACGTGTAGCGTATTACAATGAGCAGTTCTTC. The entire variable domain, with the rest obtained from reference TRBV7-6 and TRBJ2-1, is as follows: GAGVSQSPRYKVTKRGQDVALRCDPISGHVSLYWYRQALGQGPEFLTYFNYEAQQDKSGLPNDRFSAERPEGSISTLTIQRTEQRDSAMYRCASSLRVAYYNEQFFGPGTRLTVL.

This clonotype was found a few times. Since a much larger clone is just one base distant, this may be a read error. The J gene is TRBJ2-1, the V gene TRBV13; 8 nucleotides agree with TRBD2. The CDR3 is 15 residues long. In germline, CDR1 is PRHDT, CDR2 FYEKMQ (reference sequence). V lost 5 bases to trimming and J lost 5 bases; unmatched junction nucleotides: 8. The CDR3 DNA sequence: TGTGCCAGCAGCCCTCTAGCGGGTGCCCACAATGAGCAGTTCTTC. Protein: CASSPLAGAHNEQFF.

Ten or more counts support this clonotype. J is TRBJ1-2 and V is TRBV2; D not certain. Trimming pared 3 bases from V and 4 bases from J, leaving 9 bases between. This CDR3 contains 13 residues. Germline V lookup: CDR1 SNHLY, CDR2 FYNNEI. The CDR3 spells CASSDLGAYGYTF. The CDR3 nucleotides read TGTGCCAGCAGTGACTTGGGAGCCTATGGCTACACCTTC. Based on the CDR3 plus reference TRBV2 and TRBJ1-2, the full variable domain is EPEVTQTPSHQVTQMGQEVILRCVPISNHLYFYWYRQILGQKVEFLVSFYNNEISEKSEIFDDQFSVERPDGSNFTLKIRSTKLEDSAMYFCASSDLGAYGYTFGSGTRLTVV.

This clonotype was detected a few times. The chain employs TRBV14 and TRBJ2-5; possible D gene TRBD2, 5 bases. This CDR3 contains 14 residues. From germline, CDR1 is SGHDN and CDR2 FVKESK. Trimming pared 6 bases from V and 11 bases from J, leaving 22 bases between. The CDR3 loop is CASSLPRPFGEQYF. The DNA of the CDR3 is TGTGCCAGCAGTCTACCCCGTCCATTCGGGGAGCAGTACTTC. Using reference TRBV14 and TRBJ2-5 for the parts outside the CDR3, the full variable domain is EAGVTQFPSHSVIEKGQTVTLRCDPISGHDNLYWYRRVMGKEIKFLLHFVKESKQDESGMPNNRFLAERTGGTYSTLKVQPAELEDSGVYFCASSLPRPFGEQYFGPGTRLLVL.

This clonotype has at least ten counts. The chain is built from TRBV29-1 and TRBJ2-1; 9 nucleotides line up with TRBD2. The germline CDR1 and CDR2 sequences are SQVTM and ANQGSEA. Trimming cost V 5 bases and J 3 bases; bases outside gene matches: 5. CDR3 length: 14 amino acids. Here the CDR3 reads CSVQVAGVYNEQFF. The CDR3 DNA follows: TGCAGCGTTCAAGTAGCGGGAGTCTACAATGAGCAGTTCTTC.

V usage is TRBV5-1 and J usage is TRBJ2-7; D gene uncertain. Germline CDR1 SGHRS, CDR2 YFSETQ. V gave up 2 bases and J gave up 1 base, with 10 bases separating them. This CDR3 comprises 14 residues. The CDR3 spells CASSLLPTSYEQYF. The CDR3 DNA is TGCGCCAGCAGCTTACTTCCCACGTCCTACGAGCAGTACTTC.

This clonotype appeared many times. The chain couples TRBV19 to TRBJ2-5, with unresolved D. The CDR3 spans 13 residues. The V end lost 3 bases, the J end lost 0 bases, and 5 bases lay between the germline ends. Per germline, CDR1 LNHDA and CDR2 SQIVND (reference sequence). The CDR3 coding sequence is TGTGCCAGTAGTATCCGAGACCAAGAGACCCAGTACTTC. This gives the protein CASSIRDQETQYF.

This clonotype was recorded at least ten times. The V and J genes are TRBV11-2 and TRBJ1-2; a possible D gene is TRBD1 (5 bases). Trimming took off 1 base at V and 8 bases at J, with 17 bases between the two ends. Germline lookup yields CDR1 SGHAT and CDR2 FQNNGV. The CDR3 covers 15 residues. The CDR3 region is CASSLVLGGSLGYTF. Written as DNA, the CDR3 is TGTGCCAGCAGCTTAGTATTGGGGGGGTCTCTAGGCTACACCTTC.

This clonotype was detected many times. V and J are TRBV11-2 and TRBJ2-5; D gene ambiguous. V lost 1 base to trimming and J lost 4 bases, with 7 bases between them. Germline V gives CDR1 SGHAT, CDR2 FQNNGV. The CDR3 sequence is 13 residues long. The CDR3 is CASSLAVGETQYF. CDR3 nucleotides: TGTGCCAGCAGCTTAGCGGTCGGAGAGACCCAGTACTTC.

In its sample, this clonotype was seen a few times. The chain links TRBV20-1 to TRBJ2-1; TRBD2 might be the D (5 bases). In germline, CDR1 is DFQATT, CDR2 SNEGSKA (reference sequence). The germline V and J ends were trimmed by 1 base and 4 bases, with 14 bases remaining between them. There are 15 residues in the CDR3. CDR3 sequence (DNA): TGCAGTGCTAGAGTAAGAATTTCGGGGTACAATGAGCAGTTCTTC. It translates to CSARVRISGYNEQFF.

This clonotype was detected many times. The V call is TRBV3-1, the J call TRBJ1-1, with 9 bases lining up with TRBD1. The CDR3 spans 14 residues. V gave up 3 bases and J gave up 5 bases; unmatched junction bases: 4. The V gene's germline CDR1 is LGHDT and CDR2 YNNKEL (reference sequence). In nucleotides, the CDR3 is TGTGCCAGCAGCCAGGGGACAGGGTGGACTGAAGCTTTCTTT. Its protein is CASSQGTGWTEAFF. The variable domain in full, with the rest retrieved from reference TRBV3-1 and TRBJ1-1, is DTAVSQTPKYLVTQMGNDKSIKCEQNLGHDTMYWYKQDSKKFLKIMFSYNNKELIINETVPNRFSPKSPDKAHLNLHINSLELGDSAVYFCASSQGTGWTEAFFGQGTRLTVV.

In its sample, this clonotype was seen many times. This chain links TRBV11-2 with TRBJ2-5, with D unresolved. The CDR3 is 15 residues long. CDR1 and CDR2 from the germline V gene are SGHAT and FQNNGV. V was shortened by 6 bases and J by 0 bases, with 14 bases between the two germline ends. The DNA of the CDR3 is TGTGCCAGCAGGAAGAGGACCTTAGACCAAGAGACCCAGTACTTC. Its translation: CASRKRTLDQETQYF.

In its sample, this clonotype was seen a few times. This chain joins TRBV2 and TRBJ1-3; 7 bases agree with TRBD1. The CDR3 has 15 amino acids. The V segment lost 8 bases and the J segment 4 bases; nucleotides outside the gene matches: 11. Germline V lookup: CDR1 SNHLY, CDR2 FYNNEI. CDR3 DNA sequence: TGTGCCAGCTGTCGCACCGGGACAGTAGGAAACACCATATATTTT. It specifies CASCRTGTVGNTIYF.

Of note for this clonotype: This clone may be a read error of a much larger clone one base away. J is TRBJ1-2 and V is TRBV30; the D is unclear. The germline CDR1 and CDR2 sequences are GTSNPN and SVGIG (reference sequence). This CDR3 region has 14 residues. The CDR3 spells CAWSETWGDYGHTF. The CDR3 nucleotides are TGTGCCTGGAGCGAAACATGGGGTGACTATGGCCACACCTTC.

This chain joins TRBV27 and TRBJ2-5; perhaps TRBD1 as D (5 bases). Germline V gene lookup returns CDR1 MNHEY and CDR2 SMNVEV (reference sequence). The CDR3 consists of 14 residues. Trimming stripped 6 bases from V and 1 base from J, with 12 bases between. Here the CDR3 reads CASRNPGSQETQYF. The CDR3 nucleotides read TGTGCCAGCAGGAATCCAGGGTCCCAAGAGACCCAGTACTTC.

At least ten counts were recorded for this clonotype. The rearrangement uses TRBV13 and TRBJ2-1; D is unresolved. Germline CDR1 PRHDT, CDR2 FYEKMQ (reference sequence). Trimming shortened V by 6 bases and J by 5 bases, and 11 bases separated the two germline ends. The CDR3 covers 13 residues. DNA of the CDR3: TGTGCCAGCAGGTCAGACGTTGACAATGAGCAGTTCTTC. The encoded protein is CASRSDVDNEQFF. Supplemented by reference TRBV13 and TRBJ2-1, the full variable domain reads AAGVIQSPRHLIKEKRETATLKCYPIPRHDTVYWYQQGPGQDPQFLISFYEKMQSDKGSIPDRFSAQQFSDYHSELNMSSLELGDSALYFCASRSDVDNEQFFGPGTRLTVL.